These T cell receptor beta chains were read from a single sample in a study of cytomegalovirus exposure and HLA in healthy donors. Sequencing was performed with immunoSEQ multiplex PCR; in TCRdb, only in-frame clones are kept and a portion is missing. The sample yields fewer than 200,000 clones, approximately 86% seen once. The specimen was PBMCs. The receptors come from a boy younger than 10 in good health and CMV-seronegative. Each CDR3 is given with its conserved first and last residue. D genes are given only for firm matches. Part of the rows lack a size; the others show once, few, many or a class for expanded clones.

TRBJ1-2,TRBV5-1,NA,TRBD1,CASSPRQGRGYGYTF,TGCGCCAGCAGCCCAAGACAGGGGCGGGGGTATGGCTACACCTTC
TRBJ2-1,TRBV5-1,NA,NA,CASSLARDRIDEQFF,TGCGCCAGCAGCTTGGCGCGGGACAGAATCGATGAGCAGTTCTTC
TRBJ1-5,TRBV5-8,NA,NA,CASSLYRSNQPQHF,TGTGCCAGCAGCTTGTACAGAAGCAATCAGCCCCAGCATTTT
TRBJ2-7,TRBV6-1,NA,TRBD1,CASNPTGDHYEQYF,TGTGCCAGCAACCCTACAGGGGATCACTACGAGCAGTACTTC
TRBJ1-2,TRBV6-5,few,TRBD1,CASTGGQGYTF,TGTGCCAGCACAGGGGGCCAGGGCTACACCTTC
TRBJ1-5,TRBV4-1,NA,TRBD1,CASSQDGPGGNNQPQHF,TGCGCCAGCAGCCAAGATGGACCAGGGGGGAACAATCAGCCCCAGCATTTT
TRBJ2-1,TRBV5-6,NA,TRBD2,CASSLTSGNREQFF,TGTGCCAGCAGCTTAACTAGCGGGAATCGTGAGCAGTTCTTC
TRBJ2-7,TRBV29-1,NA,TRBD2,CSVARDSGTYEQYF,TGCAGCGTCGCGAGGGATAGCGGGACCTACGAGCAGTACTTC
TRBJ2-7,TRBV6-1,NA,NA,CASAGYYEQYF,TGTGCCAGCGCGGGATATTACGAGCAGTACTTC
TRBJ2-5,TRBV20-1,NA,NA,CSASIEATQYF,TGCAGTGCTAGTATTGAGGCCACCCAGTACTTC
TRBJ1-1,TRBV7-9,NA,NA,CASSLVGVSTEAFF,TGTGCCAGCAGCTTAGTCGGGGTGAGCACTGAAGCTTTCTTT
TRBJ1-2,TRBV7-9,NA,NA,CSSSSYPGNPGRGGYTF,TGTTCCAGCAGCTCCTACCCCGGGAATCCAGGGAGGGGTGGCTACACCTTC
TRBJ2-7,TRBV5-1,NA,NA,CASSLPQVDSYEQYF,TGCGCCAGCAGCTTGCCGCAGGTAGATTCCTACGAGCAGTACTTC
TRBJ1-3,TRBV2,few,NA,CASSSSRGSGNTIYF,TGTGCCAGCAGTTCATCCAGGGGCTCTGGAAACACCATATATTTT
TRBJ1-2,TRBV28,NA,TRBD1,CASSLLQGQSGGGYTF,TGTGCCAGCAGTTTACTACAGGGACAGAGTGGTGGTGGCTACACCTTC
TRBJ1-2,TRBV5-4,NA,TRBD1,CASSKEGTDSYGYTF,TGTGCCAGCAGCAAAGAAGGGACAGATTCCTATGGCTACACCTTC
TRBJ2-2,TRBV5-4,few,NA,CASSLQVPGELFF,TGTGCCAGCAGCTTGCAGGTTCCCGGGGAGCTGTTTTTT
TRBJ2-1,TRBV7-2,NA,TRBD1,CASSLTRTGSNEQFF,TGTGCCAGCAGCTTAACCAGGACAGGGAGCAATGAGCAGTTCTTC
TRBJ1-1,TRBV25-1,NA,NA,CASSEIGTRNTEAFF,TGTGCCAGCAGTGAAATTGGGACAAGGAACACTGAAGCTTTCTTT
TRBJ1-4,TRBV19,NA,NA,CASSTDRSGLNEKLFF,TGTGCCAGTAGTACGGACAGATCCGGCCTAAATGAAAAACTGTTTTTT
TRBJ2-1,TRBV6-5,once,TRBD1,CATWDSYNEQFF,TGTGCCACCTGGGACAGTTACAATGAGCAGTTCTTC
TRBJ1-1,TRBV28,NA,NA,CASSLSRPPRTFF,TGTGCCAGCAGTTTATCACGGCCCCCTAGGACTTTCTTT
TRBJ2-5,TRBV6-6,NA,NA,CASSRQIGETQYF,TGTGCCAGCAGTCGACAGATAGGAGAGACCCAGTACTTC
TRBJ1-2,TRBV6-5,once,TRBD1,CASSAQQGRGYTF,TGTGCCAGCAGTGCGCAACAGGGGAGAGGCTACACCTTC
TRBJ2-6,TRBV6-6,NA,NA,CASRTSDGANVLTF,TGTGCCAGCAGGACAAGTGACGGGGCCAACGTCCTGACTTTC
TRBJ2-5,TRBV5-1,NA,NA,CASSPGSRGETQYF,TGCGCCAGCAGTCCCGGATCAAGGGGAGAGACCCAGTACTTC
TRBJ1-1,TRBV9,NA,TRBD1,CASSVSFDRVITEAFF,TGTGCCAGCAGCGTAAGTTTCGACAGGGTTATAACTGAAGCTTTCTTT
TRBJ1-5,TRBV28,NA,NA,CASSLYLGGGNQPQHF,TGTGCCAGCAGTCTGTACTTAGGGGGTGGCAATCAGCCCCAGCATTTT
TRBJ2-7,TRBV5-4,once,NA,CASSFPRGYEQYF,TGTGCCAGCAGCTTCCCTAGGGGGTACGAGCAGTACTTC
TRBJ1-5,TRBV6-1,NA,NA,CASSERQRIVTPQHF,TGTGCCAGCAGTGAACGCCAGAGGATTGTTACGCCCCAGCATTTT
TRBJ1-2,TRBV6-1,NA,TRBD1,CASSLTGWTNYGYTF,TGTGCCAGCAGCCTGACAGGGTGGACTAACTATGGCTACACCTTC
TRBJ1-2,TRBV5-1,NA,TRBD1,CASSSTGTGNYGYTF,TGCGCCAGCAGCTCTACCGGGACAGGGAACTATGGCTACACCTTC
TRBJ2-7,TRBV4-1,NA,TRBD2,CASSSAGATYEQYF,TGCGCCAGCAGTTCAGCGGGAGCTACCTACGAGCAGTACTTC
TRBJ1-4,TRBV28,few,TRBD1,CASSSGQDDEKLFF,TGTGCCAGCAGTTCGGGACAGGATGATGAAAAACTGTTTTTT
TRBJ2-1,TRBV2,NA,NA,CASSSSSYNEQFF,TGTGCCAGCAGTTCGAGCTCCTACAATGAGCAGTTCTTC
TRBJ1-1,TRBV30,NA,NA,CACHPGRGLEAFF,TGTGCCTGCCACCCCGGGCGGGGTCTGGAAGCTTTCTTT
TRBJ2-7,TRBV6-1,NA,NA,CASRKSGTYEQYF,TGTGCCAGCAGGAAAAGCGGAACCTACGAGCAGTACTTC
TRBJ1-1,TRBV7-3,NA,NA,CASSLIAGTEAFF,TGTGCCAGCAGCTTAATAGCCGGGACTGAAGCTTTCTTT
TRBJ1-1,TRBV7-9,NA,TRBD1,CATDPRPGQGSANTEAFF,TGTGCCACCGATCCCCGGCCGGGACAGGGTTCCGCAAACACTGAAGCTTTCTTT
TRBJ2-7,TRBV2,NA,NA,CASRDSGSVEQYF,TGTGCCAGCAGGGACTCCGGTTCCGTCGAGCAGTACTTC
TRBJ1-1,TRBV9,few,NA,CASSGTLNTEAFF,TGTGCCAGCAGCGGAACACTGAACACTGAAGCTTTCTTT
TRBJ2-7,TRBV29-1,NA,NA,CSVAHRAALGEQYF,TGCAGCGTGGCCCACAGGGCCGCCCTGGGCGAGCAGTACTTC
TRBJ1-2,TRBV6-1,NA,TRBD1,CASSEVRSGQGDGYTF,TGTGCCAGCAGTGAAGTTAGGAGCGGACAGGGCGACGGCTACACCTTC
TRBJ1-1,TRBV5-1,once,TRBD1,CASSSGQGAMNTEAFF,TGCGCCAGCAGCTCGGGACAGGGGGCCATGAACACTGAAGCTTTCTTT
TRBJ2-3,TRBV6-6,NA,NA,CASRDPPRDSDTQYF,TGTGCCAGCAGGGACCCCCCTCGGGACTCAGATACGCAGTATTTT
TRBJ2-1,TRBV7-9,few,NA,CASSFAHNEQFF,TGTGCCAGCAGCTTCGCGCACAATGAGCAGTTCTTC
TRBJ2-5,TRBV5-1,NA,NA,CASKSRGQETQYF,TGCGCCAGCAAGTCACGGGGCCAAGAGACCCAGTACTTC
TRBJ2-2,TRBV28,once,TRBD2,CASSLLEGGWTGELFF,TGTGCCAGCAGTTTATTGGAGGGAGGGTGGACCGGGGAGCTGTTTTTT
TRBJ2-7,TRBV10-1,NA,NA,CASSDLGGAEQYF,TGCGCCAGCAGTGACCTAGGCGGAGCCGAGCAGTACTTC
TRBJ2-2,TRBV5-6,NA,NA,CASSLGGWQGGVGELFF,TGTGCCAGCAGCTTGGGAGGTTGGCAGGGGGGCGTTGGGGAGCTGTTTTTT
TRBJ2-7,TRBV30,NA,NA,CAWSRRNPPYEQYF,TGTGCCTGGAGTAGGAGAAACCCCCCCTACGAGCAGTACTTC
TRBJ1-5,TRBV7-2,NA,TRBD1,CASRTTGALKNQPQHF,TGTGCCAGCAGAACGACAGGGGCACTAAAAAATCAGCCCCAGCATTTT
TRBJ1-5,TRBV6-6,NA,NA,CASSYGGAGNQPQHF,TGTGCCAGCAGTTACGGGGGGGCGGGCAATCAGCCCCAGCATTTT
TRBJ1-2,TRBV9,NA,NA,CASSVLQGNGYTF,TGTGCCAGCAGCGTACTCCAGGGGAATGGCTACACCTTC
TRBJ2-3,TRBV5-4,NA,NA,CASSPWGVQGFSTDTQYF,TGTGCCAGCAGCCCATGGGGGGTTCAAGGATTTAGCACAGATACGCAGTATTTT